These T cell receptor beta chains were read from a single sample in a study of metastatic and nonmetastatic thyroid tumors. TCRdb reprocessed the PCR reads using MiXCR. The profile shows about 30,000 clones, about 25% of them singletons. The specimen was blood. These receptors came from a female donor with papillary thyroid cancer or a benign thyroid nodule (not recorded which). Some clones in this sample may be carry-over from other donors' samples. Both conserved end residues are part of each CDR3. The D gene is left open where the match is weak. The size entry is marked missing in some rows and otherwise reads once, few, many or a size class.

TRBV6-2/TRBV6-3	TRBJ2-2	-	few	TGTGCCAACAGTAACCTAGCCTCAGGGGCAGGGGAGCTGTTTTTT	CANSNLASGAGELFF
TRBV5-1	TRBJ1-2	TRBD1	medium-sized	TGCGCCAGCAGCCCGGGACAGAACGCCTATGGCTACACCTTC	CASSPGQNAYGYTF
TRBV6-1	TRBJ1-1	-	many	TGTGCCAGCAGTGAACACAAGAACACTGAAGCTTTCTTT	CASSEHKNTEAFF
TRBV7-9	TRBJ2-1	-	many	TGTGCCAGCAGCCCAGGACTACAGAGCTCCTACAATGAGCAGTTCTTC	CASSPGLQSSYNEQFF
TRBV12-3/TRBV12-4	TRBJ2-1	-	many	TGTGCCAGCAGTTTATACCTAGCTACCTACAATGAGCAGTTCTTC	CASSLYLATYNEQFF
TRBV28	TRBJ1-4	-	few	TGTGCCAACAGTTTAGGACAGCTCAATGAAAAACTGTTTTTT	CANSLGQLNEKLFF
TRBV9	TRBJ2-7	TRBD1	many	TGTGCCAGCAGCGCTCCCGGGACAGGGTCCCACGAGCAGTACTTC	CASSAPGTGSHEQYF
TRBV5-5	TRBJ2-3	-	many	TGTGCCAGCAGCCGTAGCACAGATACGCAGTATTTT	CASSRSTDTQYF
TRBV2	TRBJ1-5	-	many	TGTGCCAGCACCCAGGACGGGGACACCAATCAGCCCCAGCATTTT	CASTQDGDTNQPQHF
TRBV20-1	TRBJ1-4	-	many	TGCAGTGCTAGCTCTCGGACTAATGAAAAACTGTTTTTT	CSASSRTNEKLFF
TRBV7-2	TRBJ2-7	TRBD1	many	TGTGCCAGCAGCTTTCGGACAGGGGGGGACGAGCAGTACTTC	CASSFRTGGDEQYF
TRBV4-2	TRBJ2-7	TRBD2	many	TGTGCCAGCAGCCCCCGGGGGAGGGGTTCCGAGCAGTACTTC	CASSPRGRGSEQYF
TRBV13	TRBJ2-3	-	-	TGTGCCAGCAGCCCTTACAGAGAGACGCAGTATTTT	CASSPYRETQYF
TRBV20-1	TRBJ1-2	TRBD1	-	TGCAGTGCTACCCAGGGGGCGCGAACTAACTATGGCTACACCTTC	CSATQGARTNYGYTF
TRBV12-3/TRBV12-4	TRBJ2-7	-	few	TGTGTCAGCATTTTATCACTCGACGTCAGCGAGCAGTACTTC	CVSILSLDVSEQYF
TRBV7-2	TRBJ2-7	-	-	TGTGCCAGCAGCTCAGCAAGCAGGGGATCCCACGAGCAGTACTTC	CASSSASRGSHEQYF
TRBV28	TRBJ2-7	-	-	TGTGCCAGCAGTGCCTCTCGGTATATACGGTACGAGCAGTACTTC	CASSASRYIRYEQYF
TRBV24-1	TRBJ2-2	-	many	TGTGCCACCAGTGTGGGACAGAACACCGGGGAGCTGTTTTTT	CATSVGQNTGELFF
TRBV19	TRBJ2-3	TRBD2	many	TGTGCCAGTAGTAAAATACTAGCGCCAGTTTCGGATACGCAGTATTTT	CASSKILAPVSDTQYF
TRBV30	TRBJ1-5	-	-	TGTGCCTGGACGAAAGATAGCAATCAGCCCCAGCATTTT	CAWTKDSNQPQHF
TRBV7-9	TRBJ2-7	TRBD2	many	TGTGCCAGCAGCGGCCCGGGGAGCGGGACCTCCTACGAGCAGTACTTC	CASSGPGSGTSYEQYF
TRBV9	TRBJ2-3	TRBD2	once	TGTTCCAGCAGCCCGATAGCGGGAGGTGGTTCAGATACGCAGTATTTT	CSSSPIAGGGSDTQYF
TRBV12-3/TRBV12-4	TRBJ1-3	TRBD1	medium-sized	TGTGCCAGCGTTGACAGGGGGCGAAACACCATATATTTT	CASVDRGRNTIYF
TRBV3-1	TRBJ2-3	-	many	TGTGCCAGCAGCCAAGTTGGGATATGGGGGCAGTATTTT	CASSQVGIWGQYF
TRBV15	TRBJ2-1	-	-	TGTGCCACCAGCAGAGCTCCGGCAGGGGCATACAATTATCAGTTCTTC	CATSRAPAGAYNYQFF
TRBV4-3	TRBJ1-3	-	many	TGCGCCAGCAGCCAAGAACGGCATGGGAAGGGGAACACCATATATTTT	CASSQERHGKGNTIYF
TRBV6-1	TRBJ2-7	-	many	TGTGCCAGCAGCCGAGACAGGAACTCCTACGAGCAGTACTTC	CASSRDRNSYEQYF
TRBV12-3/TRBV12-4	TRBJ1-2	TRBD1	medium-sized	TGTGCCAGCAGCTCGACAGGGAACTATGGCTACACCTTC	CASSSTGNYGYTF
TRBV6-6	TRBJ1-3	TRBD1	medium-sized	TGTGCCAGCAGTTACACCCGACAGGGGGCGCGTGGAAACACCATATATTTT	CASSYTRQGARGNTIYF
TRBV27	TRBJ2-7	TRBD2	few	TGTGCCAGCAGTAACGTACTAGCGTCTTCCTACGAGCAGTACTTC	CASSNVLASSYEQYF
TRBV20-1	TRBJ2-7	-	many	TGCAGTGCTTCCCGATTGCCTCACCCGGGGGTTGAGCAGTACTTC	CSASRLPHPGVEQYF
TRBV28	TRBJ2-1	TRBD1	-	TGTGCAAGCATGTTGGACAGGGGACTTAAAAATGAGCAGTTCTTC	CASMLDRGLKNEQFF
TRBV7-8	TRBJ2-1	-	many	TGTGCCAGCTCCCTGGCCGTTACTGAGCAGTTCTTC	CASSLAVTEQFF
TRBV28	TRBJ1-2	-	many	TGTGCCAGCAGATATCCAGGGTCTGGCTACACCTTC	CASRYPGSGYTF
TRBV19	TRBJ2-3	-	many	TGTGCCAGTAGTGTCTCGGTCGGAGCGGGCACAGATACGCAGTATTTT	CASSVSVGAGTDTQYF
TRBV14	TRBJ2-5	TRBD1	few	TGTGCCAGCAGCCACCAACGACAGGGTAAGTTAGAGACCCAGTACTTC	CASSHQRQGKLETQYF
TRBV19	TRBJ2-3	-	many	TGTGCCAGTAGTATAGATCCGCCTGGGTCCCTAGGCACAGATACGCAGTATTTT	CASSIDPPGSLGTDTQYF
TRBV3-1	TRBJ2-7	TRBD2	many	TGTGCCAGCAGCCGTACCGGGACTAGCGGCTACGAGCAGTACTTC	CASSRTGTSGYEQYF
TRBV9	TRBJ2-1	TRBD2	many	TGTGCCAGCAGCGTACTAGCGGGAGGCGGGAATGAGCAGTTCTTC	CASSVLAGGGNEQFF
TRBV5-6	TRBJ2-1	-	many	TGTGCCAGCAGCCCCCGAGTTAGACAGCGGACCTACAATGAGCAGTTCTTC	CASSPRVRQRTYNEQFF
TRBV5-1	TRBJ2-7	-	-	TGCGCCAGCATCCCGTGGGCAGGCTTAACCTACGAGCAGTACTTC	CASIPWAGLTYEQYF
TRBV7-2	TRBJ1-1	-	many	TGTGCCAGCAGCTTAGCGCCGGGGACTACTGAAGCTTTCTTT	CASSLAPGTTEAFF
TRBV6-2/TRBV6-3	TRBJ1-5	-	many	TGTGCCAGCAGTTACAGAAGCAATCAGCCCCAGCATTTT	CASSYRSNQPQHF
TRBV2	TRBJ2-7	-	few	TGTGCCAAAAGCGAAACCTACGAGCAGTACTTC	CAKSETYEQYF
TRBV2	TRBJ2-1	-	many	TGTGCCAGCGCCCGGAGCAATGAGCAGTTCTTC	CASARSNEQFF
TRBV24-1	TRBJ1-6	-	many	TGTGCCACCAGTGCCTCCTATAATTCACCCCTCCACTTT	CATSASYNSPLHF
TRBV6-2/TRBV6-3	TRBJ2-1	TRBD2	few	TGTGCCAGCACCAAGGGGCGGGAGTGGGGTTCCTACAATGAGCAGTTCTTC	CASTKGREWGSYNEQFF
TRBV28	TRBJ2-7	-	few	TGTGCCAGCAGCTCCGACAGGAGGAGCTCCTACGAGCAGTACTTC	CASSSDRRSSYEQYF
TRBV7-9	TRBJ2-1	-	many	TGTGCCAGCAGCTCGGGACCAGAGAATGAGCAGTTCTTC	CASSSGPENEQFF
TRBV25-1	TRBJ2-1	TRBD2	many	TGTGCCAGCAGTGAATATGGGGCGGGAGGGTCCTACAATGAGCAGTTCTTC	CASSEYGAGGSYNEQFF
TRBV6-2/TRBV6-3	TRBJ2-7	TRBD1	medium-sized	TGTGCCAGCAGAACTCACCCGGGACAGGGTACCTACGAGCAGTACTTC	CASRTHPGQGTYEQYF
TRBV18	TRBJ2-1	TRBD2	-	TGTGCCAGCTCACCGCCTAGCGGGAGTAGTAATGAGCAGTTCTTC	CASSPPSGSSNEQFF
TRBV11-3	TRBJ2-3	-	-	TGTGCCAGCAGCTTAGTTCCAGATACGCAGTATTTT	CASSLVPDTQYF
TRBV6-1	TRBJ2-7	TRBD2	-	TGTGCCAGCCAGCACACTAGCGGGACTTCCTACGAGCAGTACTTC	CASQHTSGTSYEQYF
TRBV5-1	TRBJ2-2	-	many	TGCGCCAGCGCCCGTGGCCAGGGGAACACCGGGGAGCTGTTTTTT	CASARGQGNTGELFF